This T cell receptor beta chain was found in a study of T cells in Graves' hyperthyroidism and ophthalmopathy. At the level of the study: Sampling of peripheral blood happened at initial diagnosis, prior to any treatment. Whole-study findings and limits: Patients with ophthalmopathy were separated from those with stable hyperthyroidism by a 13 V-J model.

Fresh 10 ml peripheral blood yielded PBMCs. The CDR3 sequence is 15 residues long. J was trimmed by 2 bases and V by 3 bases; bases with no gene match: 6. Germline-derived CDR1 and CDR2 are SGHNT and YENEEA. Regions amplified from RNA transcripts were the TCR beta CDR3 regions. First-round RT-PCR with HTBI primers amplified the TCR CDR3 region. TCRdb reprocessed the multiplex PCR reads via MiXCR and lists one record per CDR3 protein. The sample has 200,000 to 250,000 distinct CDR3 sequences, 15% to 20% seen once. In regard to this clonotype: Its cognate antigen is unknown.

V and J are TRBV11-3 and TRBJ2-7, with 8 bases lining up with TRBD1. Sequencing input: blood. This receptor was taken from a man between 50 and 59 years old with Graves' hyperthyroidism. The CDR3 protein is CASSFSGTGAYEQYF. The DNA of the CDR3 is TGTGCCAGCAGCTTCTCCGGGACAGGCGCCTACGAGCAGTACTTC.